This TCR beta chain was recovered during a study of lymphopenia after photon versus proton radiotherapy. Study observations and caveats: Larger post-nadir TCR diversity loss correlated inversely with survival in deceased patients. Under photons, naive T cells and diversity fell while effector/memory populations rose. Only patients who died were analyzed for survival; proton advantage is unproven.

From germline, CDR1 is SGHTA and CDR2 FQGNSA. Losses at the gene ends were 5 bases for V and 8 bases for J; bases not matched to a gene: 23. The CDR3 has 18 amino acids. The protocol was immunoSEQ multiplex PCR, while the TCRdb copy is restricted to in-frame clones and leaves out a portion. The profile shows tens of thousands of clones, roughly 90% of them singletons. On this clone: Its antigen is unknown.

This specimen was peripheral blood, taken from a patient treated with photon-based radiotherapy. The receptor was derived from a woman aged 50 to 65 with cholangiocarcinoma. V usage is TRBV7-2 and J usage is TRBJ1-2, with TRBD1 identical over 7 bases. CDR3 amino acids: CASSPGIGSTGNFGGYTF. DNA for the CDR3: TGTGCCAGCAGCCCCGGGATCGGTTCGACAGGGAATTTCGGGGGCTACACCTTC.